This entry features one T cell receptor beta chain sequence. These data belong to a study of cytomegalovirus exposure and HLA in healthy donors. This PCR relied on a set of 60 Vbeta primers and 13 Jbeta primers. The method was immunoSEQ multiplex PCR; TCRdb's version includes in-frame clones alone and lacks a portion of them. The sample yields fewer than 150,000 clones, about 78% seen once. The germline V gene encodes CDR1 SGHDT and CDR2 YYEEEE. Trimming shortened V by 0 bases and J by 1 base, and 10 bases separated the two germline ends. The CDR3 totals 15 residues. This clonotype was sampled from a man aged 45-65 years in good health and CMV-seronegative. V gene TRBV5-6 combines with J gene TRBJ1-1, with D maybe TRBD1 (5 bases). The sample taken for sequencing was PBMCs. The CDR3 nucleotides read TGTGCCAGCAGCTTGGCGGGGGGGAGGAACACTGAAGCTTTCTTT. Translating it yields CASSLAGGRNTEAFF.